Below, 3 T cell receptor beta chains from the same sample are listed, as sequenced in a study of cytomegalovirus exposure and HLA in healthy donors. With 60 Vbeta and 13 Jbeta primers, the PCR was carried out. Clones were sequenced by immunoSEQ multiplex PCR, and TCRdb holds only the in-frame ones, with some missing. In the table there are approximately 130,000 clones, around 71% of which are singletons. Material: PBMCs. The receptors derive from a woman aged 55-75 years in good health and CMV-seropositive.

The gene calls are TRBV6-1 and TRBJ1-1; weak D call: TRBD1 (5 bases). The CDR3 runs 13 residues. CDR1 and CDR2 (germline): MNHNS, SASEGT. Between the trimmed V and J ends, which lost 7 bases and 1 base, there was a span of 10 bases. The CDR3 loop reads CASILTGNTEAFF. Here the CDR3 DNA reads TGTGCCAGCATTCTTACAGGGAACACTGAAGCTTTCTTT.

The chain joins TRBV21-1 to TRBJ1-1; TRBD1 is the table's D call and was not checked against the DNA. TRBV21-1 corresponds to a pseudogene. The CDR3 is 12 amino acids. CDR3 in amino acids: CASLPGNTEAFF. CDR3 sequence (DNA): TGTGCCAGTTTGCCAGGGAACACTGAAGCTTTCTTT.

A few counts support this clone. The junction and the germline gene differ at one end; a read error may be behind it. The J gene is TRBJ2-2, the V gene TRBV7-7; possible D gene TRBD2, 6 bases. Germline assignment: CDR1 SSHAT and CDR2 FNYEAQ (reference sequence). This CDR3 region has 17 residues. The CDR3 spells CASSLAHSGVNTGELFF. The CDR3 DNA sequence: TGTGCTAGCAGCTTAGCCCACTCGGGGGTTAACACCGGGGAGCTGTTTTTT.